One and the same sample provided the 30 T cell receptor beta chains below, sequenced in a study of T cell responses to AZD1222 COVID-19 vaccine. The table came from immunoSEQ multiplex PCR; TCRdb's copy has only in-frame clones and leaves some out. Here the sample spans 110,000 to 150,000 clones, 80% to 95% being singletons. The sample was peripheral blood, taken on day 0 of AZD1222 vaccination. The receptor set was obtained from an adult in good health.

The CDR3 DNA reads as TGTGCCAGCAGCCCCTGGGCGGGAGGGAGTTACAATGAGCAGTTCTTC. The encoded protein is CASSPWAGGSYNEQFF. The chain joins TRBV7-8 to TRBJ2-1, with 9 bases aligning to TRBD2. V lost 5 bases and J lost 4; bases outside the gene matches: 9. This CDR3 contains 16 residues. Germline assignment: CDR1 SGHVS and CDR2 FQNEAQ.

This clone was picked up one time. V gene TRBV6-4 combines with J gene TRBJ1-3; D not resolved. This CDR3 is built from 15 residues. V was cut by 7 bases and J by 2 bases, with 15 bases left in between. Germline CDR1 is MRHNA and CDR2 is SNTAGT. The CDR3 loop is CASMFWRVPGNTIYF. The CDR3, as DNA: TGTGCCAGCATGTTTTGGCGGGTCCCTGGAAACACCATATATTTT.

This clone was recorded once. V gene TRBV7-2 combines with J gene TRBJ1-5; D possibly corresponds to TRBD1 (6 bases). Trimming left V 5 bases short and J 0 bases short, with 20 bases between. CDR3 length: 18 residues. Per germline, CDR1 SGHTA and CDR2 FQGNSA. Written as DNA, the CDR3 is TGTGCCAGCAGCACCAATCTCGGACAGCTGTATAGCAATCAGCCCCAGCATTTT. Translated, it gives CASSTNLGQLYSNQPQHF.

V gene TRBV19 combines with J gene TRBJ1-6; TRBD1 is a possible D gene (6 bases). V was trimmed by 5 bases and J by 2 bases, leaving 22 bases between them. Germline loops: CDR1 LNHDA, CDR2 SQIVND (reference sequence). CDR3 size: 19 residues. The CDR3 DNA follows: TGTGCCAGTAGTCCGGATCACAGGGAATGGAGGACCTATAATTCACCCCTCCACTTT. This translates into CASSPDHREWRTYNSPLHF.

The chain is built from TRBV9 and TRBJ2-7; possibly TRBD1 or TRBD2 for D (5 bases each). Trimming removed 0 bases from V and 9 bases from J, with 19 bases in between. CDR1 is SGDLS, CDR2 YYNGEE, per germline. This CDR3 has 15 residues. The CDR3 spells CASSVGSGDGVRQYF. Here the CDR3 DNA reads TGTGCCAGCAGCGTAGGATCCGGGGACGGTGTAAGGCAGTACTTC.

This clone was seen a handful of times. This chain links TRBV6-2 or TRBV6-3 with TRBJ2-5, with D unclear. The CDR3 spans 12 residues. Germline CDR1 MNHEY, CDR2 SVGEGT. V lost 2 bases to trimming and J lost 3 bases, with 4 bases between them. This chain's CDR3 is CASSYPEETQYF. Here the CDR3 DNA reads TGTGCCAGCAGTTACCCTGAAGAGACCCAGTACTTC.

V and J are TRBV28 and TRBJ2-7; 11 bases agree with TRBD2. The CDR3 runs 15 residues. The J segment lost 5 bases and the V segment lost 6 bases, leaving 9 bases of the junction unmatched. CDR1 is MDHEN, CDR2 SYDVKM, per germline. CDR3 sequence reads: CASRGGTSGINEQYF. The CDR3 DNA reads as TGTGCCAGCAGAGGAGGGACTAGCGGAATCAACGAGCAGTACTTC.

The CDR3 sequence is CASSSWFPGGNTIYF. The CDR3 coding sequence is TGTGCCAGCAGCTCTTGGTTTCCGGGGGGCAACACCATATATTTT. The chain recombines TRBV5-6 with TRBJ1-3; D perhaps matches TRBD1 (6 bases). Trimming left V 3 bases short and J 7 bases short, with 17 bases between. Germline values: CDR1 SGHDT, CDR2 YYEEEE. CDR3 length: 15 amino acids.

The chain is built from TRBV19 and TRBJ2-3, with D perhaps assigned TRBD1 or TRBD2 (5 bases each). The germline V gene encodes CDR1 LNHDA and CDR2 SQIVND (reference sequence). With 10 bases removed from V and 8 bases from J, the gap between germline ends came to 22 bases. This CDR3 has 14 amino acids. The CDR3 spells CAIRADTASGTQYF. The CDR3 DNA reads TGTGCCATCCGAGCGGACACCGCTTCGGGTACGCAGTATTTT.

The chain carries TRBV6-2 or TRBV6-3 and TRBJ2-7; TRBD2 agrees at 9 bases. V shed 2 bases and J 4 bases; nucleotides not matched to a gene: 15. CDR3 length equals 18 residues. Germline V CDR1 and CDR2: MNHEY, SVGEGT. CDR3 coding DNA: TGTGCCAGCAGTTACCCGAAAGGTGGTAGCGGGAGTCTGTACGAGCAGTACTTC. Amino acid sequence: CASSYPKGGSGSLYEQYF.

This rearrangement joins TRBV9 to TRBJ1-6; a possible D gene is TRBD1 (6 bases). Germline values: CDR1 SGDLS, CDR2 YYNGEE. There are 16 residues in the CDR3. Trimming shortened V by 4 bases and J by 7 bases, and 18 bases separated the two germline ends. In DNA, the CDR3 is TGTGCCAGCAGCCGAAAGATGACAGGACTCAATTCACCCCTCCACTTT. It translates to CASSRKMTGLNSPLHF.

V gene TRBV5-4 combines with J gene TRBJ1-2; TRBD1 is a possible D gene (5 bases). Germline assignment: CDR1 SGHNT and CDR2 YYREEE (reference sequence). This CDR3 has 15 residues. Trimming removed 2 bases from V and 8 bases from J, with 19 bases in between. CDR3 protein: CASSLMSSRVFGYTF. In DNA, the CDR3 is TGTGCCAGCAGCTTAATGAGTTCCAGGGTATTCGGCTACACCTTC.

The chain couples TRBV3-1 (or the pseudogene TRBV3-2) to TRBJ1-2; D unresolved. The CDR3 sequence is 12 residues long. Trimming cost V 1 base and J 7 bases, with 7 bases left between them. The V gene's germline CDR1 is LGHDT and CDR2 YNNKEL (reference sequence). In DNA form, the CDR3 reads TGTGCCAGCAGCCAAGGGCCACCTGGCTACACCTTC. As protein: CASSQGPPGYTF.

The chain links TRBV9 to TRBJ2-1, with D perhaps given as TRBD1 or TRBD2 (5 bases each). Germline CDR1 SGDLS, CDR2 YYNGEE. Between the trimmed V and J ends, which lost 3 bases and 3 bases, there was a span of 16 bases. CDR3 length: 16 amino acids. CDR3 protein: CASSGGGSPGYNEQFF. CDR3 DNA: TGTGCCAGCAGCGGGGGCGGGTCCCCAGGCTACAATGAGCAGTTCTTC.

V usage is TRBV29-1 and J usage is TRBJ2-6; 7 bases agree with TRBD1. J lost 0 bases, V lost 1 base, and 6 bases had no gene match. The length of the CDR3 is 17 residues. Germline V gives CDR1 SQVTM, CDR2 ANQGSEA. CDR3 DNA sequence: TGCAGCGTTGAAGTTAGGGGGCGCCCCTCTGGGGCCAACGTCCTGACTTTC. Translated: CSVEVRGRPSGANVLTF. Drawing the rest from reference TRBV29-1 and TRBJ2-6, the complete variable domain is SAVISQKPSRDICQRGTSLTIQCQVDSQVTMMFWYRQQPGQSLTLIATANQGSEATYESGFVIDKFPISRPNLTFSTLTVSNMSPEDSSIYLCSVEVRGRPSGANVLTFGAGSRLTVL.

The chain uses TRBV19 and TRBJ1-5; D is undetermined. V lost 3 bases and J 0 bases, leaving 9 bases between the germline ends. This CDR3 comprises 15 residues. Looked up from germline, CDR1 is LNHDA and CDR2 is SQIVND (reference sequence). The CDR3, as DNA: TGTGCCAGTAGTATTATGGAGGATAGCAATCAGCCCCAGCATTTT. Its translation: CASSIMEDSNQPQHF. Variable domain in full (rest from reference TRBV19 and TRBJ1-5): DGGITQSPKYLFRKEGQNVTLSCEQNLNHDAMYWYRQDPGQGLRLIYYSQIVNDFQKGDIAEGYSVSREKKESFPLTVTSAQKNPTAFYLCASSIMEDSNQPQHFGDGTRLSIL.

The CDR3 nucleotides are TGCGCCAGCAGCCGGTCTACTAGCCACAATGAGCAGTTCTTC. Protein sequence: CASSRSTSHNEQFF. The V gene is TRBV5-1, the J gene TRBJ2-1; possible D gene TRBD2, 6 bases. Germline loops: CDR1 SGHRS, CDR2 YFSETQ. This CDR3 is built from 14 residues. V was trimmed by 4 bases and J by 5 bases, leaving 13 bases between them.

The rearrangement links TRBV27 to TRBJ2-1; D ambiguous. This CDR3 has 13 amino acids. Germline CDR1 is MNHEY and CDR2 is SMNVEV (reference sequence). V was trimmed by 3 bases and J by 4 bases, leaving 7 bases between them. The CDR3: CASSFLQYNEQFF. The DNA for the CDR3 is TGTGCCAGCAGTTTTCTGCAATACAATGAGCAGTTCTTC.

The V gene is TRBV13, the J gene TRBJ2-7; 7 nucleotides line up with TRBD1. Germline V gene data show CDR1 as PRHDT and CDR2 as FYEKMQ (reference sequence). With 5 bases clipped from V and 6 bases from J, the junction kept 4 bases outside the gene matches. This CDR3 region has 12 residues. In DNA, the CDR3 is TGTGCCAGCAGCGTGGGACAGAGCGAGCAGTACTTC. This translates into CASSVGQSEQYF.

This clone was seen just once. The genes are TRBV7-3 and TRBJ2-1; 9 positions agree with TRBD2. The CDR3 loop spans 19 amino acids. Germline V lookup: CDR1 SGHTA, CDR2 FQGTGA. Trimming at V came to 4 bases and at J to 12 bases, leaving 25 bases not matched to a gene. CDR3 coding DNA: TGTGCCAGCAGCTCCATGACATCCTCAGCGGGAGGTTGGTTTCAAGGGCAGTTCTTC. As protein: CASSSMTSSAGGWFQGQFF.

In DNA form, the CDR3 reads TGCGCCAGCAGCTTGGTACTGGGGCAGGGGACTGAAGCTTTCTTT. The encoded protein is CASSLVLGQGTEAFF. The rearrangement uses TRBV5-1 and TRBJ1-1; D perhaps matches TRBD1 (6 bases). Deletions cut 0 bases from V and 5 bases from J, with 14 bases between. Germline assignment: CDR1 SGHRS and CDR2 YFSETQ. The CDR3 spans 15 residues.

This clone was observed a single time. V usage is TRBV7-6 and J usage is TRBJ2-5, with 7 bases identical to TRBD2. V gave up 3 bases and J gave up 2 bases; unmatched junction bases: 12. Germline V gene sequence: CDR1 SGHVS, CDR2 FNYEAQ. The CDR3 is 17 residues long. Written as DNA, the CDR3 is TGTGCCAGCAGCTTCTCGGCGGGAGTAAGATGGCAAGAGACCCAGTACTTC. Protein product: CASSFSAGVRWQETQYF.

The chain uses TRBV6-4 and TRBJ2-2; D gene unclear. Germline assignment: CDR1 MRHNA and CDR2 SNTAGT. This CDR3 is built from 15 residues. Trimming shortened V by 0 bases and J by 7 bases, and 12 bases separated the two germline ends. In nucleotides, the CDR3 is TGTGCCAGCAGTGACTCCCCGCTAGGGAACGGGGAGCTGTTTTTT. Amino acid sequence: CASSDSPLGNGELFF.

This clone was detected once. The rearrangement joins TRBV7-2 to TRBJ2-7; 8 bases are a match to TRBD2. Germline lookup yields CDR1 SGHTA and CDR2 FQGNSA. The CDR3 extends over 17 amino acids. The trim removed 0 bases at V and 5 bases at J, leaving 12 bases unmatched. The CDR3 sequence: CASSLAHQSGRRHEQYF. The CDR3 DNA reads as TGTGCCAGCAGCTTAGCCCACCAGAGCGGGAGAAGGCACGAGCAGTACTTC.

The rearrangement links TRBV2 to TRBJ2-5; D remains unclear. The CDR3 is 13 amino acids. V was clipped by 4 bases and J by 4 bases, with 10 bases between them. Germline V lookup: CDR1 SNHLY, CDR2 FYNNEI. As DNA, the CDR3 is TGTGCCAGCAGTGTCCCAGGTACAGAGACCCAGTACTTC. It encodes CASSVPGTETQYF.

The rearrangement links TRBV10-2 to TRBJ1-1; unclear D gene. Germline CDR1 is WSHSY and CDR2 is SAAADI. V was shortened by 4 bases and J by 2 bases, with 2 bases between the two germline ends. The CDR3 has 11 residues. The CDR3 DNA follows: TGCGCCAGCAGTGCTAACACTGAAGCTTTCTTT. Protein sequence: CASSANTEAFF.

The V and J genes are TRBV2 and TRBJ2-7; D call uncertain. V was clipped by 6 bases and J by 3 bases, with 12 bases between them. The CDR3 length is 13 residues. The germline gives CDR1 SNHLY, CDR2 FYNNEI. CDR3 sequence: CASRAGLYYEQYF. CDR3 DNA: TGTGCCAGCAGGGCCGGGCTTTACTACGAGCAGTACTTC.

The rearrangement joins TRBV10-2 to TRBJ1-1, with D possibly matching TRBD1 (5 bases). CDR3 size: 12 residues. CDR1 WSHSY and CDR2 SAAADI come from the germline V gene. With 4 bases removed from V and 7 bases from J, the gap between germline ends came to 10 bases. The CDR3 protein is CASSGQGSEAFF. The CDR3 nucleotides read TGCGCCAGCAGTGGTCAGGGAAGTGAAGCTTTCTTT.

The chain joins TRBV19 to TRBJ2-3; no clear D. The CDR3 is 13 amino acids. Germline loops: CDR1 LNHDA, CDR2 SQIVND (reference sequence). The ends were cut back, 1 base at V and 2 bases at J, with 4 bases in the middle. CDR3 sequence reads: CASSIGATDTQYF. The CDR3 DNA reads TGTGCCAGTAGTATAGGGGCCACAGATACGCAGTATTTT.

The gene calls are TRBV5-4 and TRBJ2-5, with 10 bases aligning to TRBD2. Per germline, CDR1 SGHNT and CDR2 YYREEE (reference sequence). With V trimmed by 4 bases and J by 4 bases, 7 bases remained unmatched. The CDR3 consists of 15 residues. CDR3: CASSELVAGGETQYF. CDR3 nucleotides: TGTGCCAGCAGCGAATTAGTAGCGGGGGGAGAGACCCAGTACTTC.